Sequencing of this T cell receptor beta chain was carried out in a study of blood T cells in healthy people across ages. Study-level findings and limits: Unsorted PBMCs prevented conclusive naive versus antigen-experienced comparison. The recorded TCR beta diversity per million T cells decreased in a roughly linear manner with age.

Next came a second PCR, run for about 6 to 12 cycles, which used a sample-barcoded 5' primer along with a J-beta primer mix. Tags on each cDNA molecule came from a template-switch adaptor with 12 random nucleotides. Each CDR3 protein gets one entry after TCRdb re-called the 5' RACE reads with MiXCR. The sample holds about 1,400,000 distinct CDR3 sequences, roughly 40% seen once. The germline V gene has CDR1 MDHEN and CDR2 SYDVKM. The CDR3 length is 14 residues. V was trimmed by 2 bases and J by 4 bases, leaving 11 bases between them. In this sample, this clonotype turned up many times. What it binds is not known.

The TCR originated in a woman younger than 35 in good health. The sequenced sample consisted of blood. The chain links TRBV28 to TRBJ1-1; D is possibly TRBD1 (5 bases). Here the CDR3 reads CASSLVRGGTEAFF. CDR3 coding DNA: TGTGCCAGCAGTTTAGTTAGGGGTGGCACTGAAGCTTTCTTT.